The 26 T cell receptor beta chains in this list originate from one sample, sequenced in a study of CD8 T cells in ankylosing spondylitis. TCRdb re-derived calls from the 5' RACE reads in MiXCR, one entry per CDR3 protein. Here the sample spans about 250,000 distinct CDR3 sequences, roughly 10% being singletons. Sequenced input: blood, either unsorted or a sorted T cell fraction (not recorded which). The receptors stem from a male donor with ankylosing spondylitis or in good health (not recorded which).

This clonotype was seen repeatedly, ten times or more. The J gene is TRBJ2-7, the V gene TRBV7-8; no definite D call. The germline CDR1 and CDR2 sequences are SGHVS and FQNEAQ. The CDR3 contains 15 residues. V lost 1 base, J lost 2 bases, and 12 bases lay in between. For the CDR3, the DNA is TGTGCCAGCAGCTTAGGAGTCGGCGGCCCCTACGAGCAGTACTTC. Translation gives CASSLGVGGPYEQYF.

This clonotype has a handful of counts. CDR3 DNA: TGCGCCAGCAGCCCGGGACAGGGGGCGGTTGAGCAGTTCTTC. Translation: CASSPGQGAVEQFF. The chain couples TRBV5-1 to TRBJ2-1, with 12 bases fitting TRBD1. The CDR3 spans 14 residues. With V trimmed by 4 bases and J by 9 bases, 5 bases remained unmatched. CDR1 and CDR2 from the germline V gene are SGHRS and YFSETQ.

This clonotype was seen many times. The chain couples TRBV20-1 to TRBJ2-7, with D possibly matching TRBD2 (6 bases). With 3 bases removed from V and 1 base from J, the gap between germline ends came to 10 bases. Germline V gene sequence: CDR1 DFQATT, CDR2 SNEGSKA (reference sequence). The CDR3 consists of 13 residues. In DNA form, the CDR3 reads TGCAGTGCTAGCCCCGGGGGATCCTACGAGCAGTACTTC. This sequence encodes CSASPGGSYEQYF.

J is TRBJ1-1 and V is TRBV10-3, with D perhaps matching TRBD1 (6 bases). Trimming stripped 6 bases from V and 1 base from J, with 9 bases between. There are 13 residues in the CDR3. In germline, CDR1 is ENHRY, CDR2 SYGVKD. The CDR3 protein is CAIRLDRNTEAFF. The CDR3 region has the DNA TGTGCCATCAGATTGGACAGGAACACTGAAGCTTTCTTT.

The V and J genes are TRBV6-5 and TRBJ1-2; TRBD1 matches 8 bases. The ends lost 2 bases at V and 4 bases at J; junction bases unmatched: 0. Germline CDR1 and CDR2: MNHEY and SVGAGI. The CDR3 totals 13 residues. The CDR3 region has the DNA TGTGCCAGCAGTTACACAGGGGGCTATGGCTACACCTTC. It codes for CASSYTGGYGYTF.

This clonotype was found many times. In nucleotides, the CDR3 is TGCAGTGCTAGACTACCGGGGAACACTGAAGCTTTCTTT. Translating gives CSARLPGNTEAFF. The chain joins TRBV20-1 to TRBJ1-1; D is unresolved. V lost 2 bases and J lost 1, with 8 bases in between. The CDR3 spans 13 residues. The germline V gene encodes CDR1 DFQATT and CDR2 SNEGSKA (reference sequence).

This clonotype has only a few counts. The chain combines TRBV7-8 with TRBJ2-7; 9 bases align to TRBD1. The CDR3 totals 15 residues. Unmatched junction bases numbered 5, after V lost 4 bases and J lost 1 base. CDR1 is SGHVS, CDR2 FQNEAQ, per germline. The CDR3 loop is CASSSQGADSYEQYF. DNA for the CDR3: TGTGCCAGCAGCTCACAGGGGGCCGATTCCTACGAGCAGTACTTC.

This clonotype was counted ten times or more. The chain is built from TRBV4-1 and TRBJ2-5, with D possibly being TRBD1 or TRBD2 (5 bases each). The CDR3 has 14 residues. V lost 3 bases, J lost 2 bases, and 10 bases lay in between. Germline-derived CDR1 and CDR2 are MGHRA and YSYEKL. CDR3 DNA sequence: TGCGCCAGCAGCCAGGGACCGGGGCAAGAGACCCAGTACTTC. Translated, it gives CASSQGPGQETQYF.

This clonotype was seen repeatedly, ten times or more. This sequence joins TRBV30 and TRBJ2-7; D is undetermined. The CDR3 runs to 12 residues. V lost 0 bases and J 1 base, leaving 4 bases between the germline ends. In germline, CDR1 is GTSNPN, CDR2 SVGIG (reference sequence). CDR3: CAWSVTSYEQYF. CDR3 DNA: TGTGCCTGGAGTGTAACTTCCTACGAGCAGTACTTC.

V gene TRBV7-8 combines with J gene TRBJ2-5, with TRBD2 identical over 11 bases. V was clipped by 5 bases and J by 4 bases; unmatched bases: 9. The CDR3 is 16 amino acids. Germline loops: CDR1 SGHVS, CDR2 FQNEAQ. CDR3 sequence reads: CASSPRSGRAGETQYF. The CDR3 nucleotides read TGTGCCAGCAGCCCCCGTAGCGGGAGGGCCGGAGAGACCCAGTACTTC.

This clonotype was picked up many times. The CDR3: CASRITRTGDVTRPNTGELFF. For the CDR3, the DNA is TGTGCCAGCCGAATAACAAGAACAGGGGACGTCACGCGACCGAACACCGGGGAGCTGTTTTTT. The J gene is TRBJ2-2, the V gene TRBV6-5; 7 nucleotides match TRBD1. V shed 8 bases and J 0 bases; nucleotides not matched to a gene: 24. Per germline, CDR1 MNHEY and CDR2 SVGAGI. The CDR3 loop spans 21 amino acids.

As regards this clonotype: A much larger clone is a single base away; this may be a read error. The rearrangement joins TRBV27 to TRBJ2-6; D is possibly TRBD1 (5 bases). Germline CDR1 and CDR2: MNHEY and SMNVEV (reference sequence). The CDR3 totals 19 residues. V lost 5 bases, J lost 0 bases, and 20 bases lay in between. CDR3 sequence (DNA): TGTGCCAGCAGTCTTCTAGGGCAGGGCTCTCTCTCTGGGGCCAACGTCCTGACTTTC. Translated, it gives CASSLLGQGSLSGANVLTF.

This clonotype has ten or more counts. The chain links TRBV12-3 or TRBV12-4 to TRBJ2-7; no clear D. The ends were cut back, 3 bases at V and 3 bases at J, with 15 bases in the middle. The CDR3 covers 15 residues. CDR3 protein: CASSFGLPLSYEQYF. As DNA, the CDR3 is TGTGCCAGCAGTTTTGGGCTACCTCTCAGCTACGAGCAGTACTTC.

This clonotype was observed a few times. CDR3 bases: TGTGCCAGCAGTGAAACGGCGGGTAATTCACCCCTCCACTTT. Protein: CASSETAGNSPLHF. This sequence joins TRBV6-1 and TRBJ1-6; no reliable D call. V was clipped by 2 bases and J by 6 bases, with 8 bases between them. Germline V gives CDR1 MNHNS, CDR2 SASEGT. The CDR3 sequence is 14 residues long.

This clonotype was detected many times. The V and J genes are TRBV12-3 or TRBV12-4 and TRBJ2-7; TRBD1 agrees at 9 bases. The CDR3 has 14 residues. Losses at the gene ends were 4 bases for V and 2 bases for J; bases not matched to a gene: 3. CDR3: CASSSGQGTYEQYF. CDR3 nucleotides: TGTGCCAGCAGTTCGGGACAGGGAACCTACGAGCAGTACTTC.

This clonotype has ten or more counts. This sequence joins TRBV12-3 or TRBV12-4 and TRBJ1-5; D is possibly TRBD1 (6 bases). The CDR3 loop spans 15 amino acids. V was trimmed by 6 bases and J by 1 base, leaving 13 bases between them. The chain's CDR3 is CASSPGTRSNQPQHF. The CDR3 DNA reads as TGTGCCAGCAGCCCCGGGACAAGAAGCAATCAGCCCCAGCATTTT.

The chain is built from TRBV11-2 and TRBJ2-3, with 7 bases that match TRBD2. CDR1 and CDR2 (germline): SGHAT, FQNNGV. V was pared by 4 bases and J by 3 bases, with 7 bases of the junction left unmatched. CDR3 length: 15 amino acids. The CDR3 reads CASSSPPGLTDTQYF. In DNA, the CDR3 is TGTGCCAGCAGCTCCCCACCGGGACTAACAGATACGCAGTATTTT.

Many counts were recorded for this clonotype. The chain employs TRBV20-1 and TRBJ1-1; 7 bases match TRBD1. The CDR3 covers 15 residues. Germline V gene lookup returns CDR1 DFQATT and CDR2 SNEGSKA (reference sequence). V shed 6 bases, J shed 2 bases, and the junction held 12 bases outside the gene matches. The chain's CDR3 is CSAPSLGQVNTEAFF. The CDR3 DNA is TGCAGTGCACCCTCGTTAGGACAGGTTAACACTGAAGCTTTCTTT.

There are many counts of this clonotype. V is TRBV5-6 and J is TRBJ2-7; tentatively, D is TRBD1 (5 bases). Per the germline V gene, CDR1 is SGHDT and CDR2 is YYEEEE. The CDR3 length is 14 residues. Between the trimmed V and J ends, which lost 0 bases and 6 bases, there was a span of 13 bases. The CDR3 protein is CASSLVQGSSEQYF. The CDR3 DNA is TGTGCCAGCAGCTTGGTTCAGGGCAGCTCCGAGCAGTACTTC.

This clonotype was picked up many times. V is TRBV29-1 and J is TRBJ2-2; TRBD2 aligns across 8 bases. Looked up from germline, CDR1 is SQVTM and CDR2 is ANQGSEA. V lost 6 bases, J lost 1 base, and 7 bases stayed unmatched. This CDR3 comprises 15 residues. The CDR3 DNA follows: TGCAGCGTGCGCCCAACTAGCGGGAACACCGGGGAGCTGTTTTTT. Translation gives CSVRPTSGNTGELFF.

This clonotype has ten or more counts. The V gene is TRBV28, the J gene TRBJ1-1; D gene ambiguous. This CDR3 is built from 13 residues. Per the germline V gene, CDR1 is MDHEN and CDR2 is SYDVKM. Trimming shortened V by 2 bases and J by 7 bases, and 11 bases separated the two germline ends. The CDR3 region has the DNA TGTGCCAGCAGTTTAACTCCTCCCGTTGAAGCTTTCTTT. Amino acids: CASSLTPPVEAFF.

This clonotype was detected many times. The chain links TRBV15 to TRBJ1-5; D call uncertain. Deletions cut 0 bases from V and 3 bases from J, with 9 bases between. CDR1 is LNHNV, CDR2 YYDKDF, per germline (reference sequence). This CDR3 contains 15 residues. This chain's CDR3 is CATSRDLGFNQPQHF. CDR3 nucleotides: TGTGCCACCAGCAGAGATTTGGGATTCAATCAGCCCCAGCATTTT.

This clonotype appeared a few times. This sequence joins TRBV19 and TRBJ2-1; D ambiguous. V lost 7 bases and J lost 8, with 15 bases in between. The CDR3 length is 13 residues. The germline CDR1 and CDR2 sequences are LNHDA and SQIVND (reference sequence). CDR3 in amino acids: CASTSFGYDEQFF. The CDR3 DNA follows: TGTGCCAGTACCTCCTTTGGGTACGATGAGCAGTTCTTC.

This clonotype was counted ten times or more. V and J are TRBV11-2 and TRBJ1-1, with 11 positions matching TRBD1. Germline V gene lookup returns CDR1 SGHAT and CDR2 FQNNGV. With 5 bases clipped from V and 3 bases from J, the junction kept 8 bases outside the gene matches. The CDR3 contains 16 residues. The CDR3 DNA reads as TGTGCCAGCAGCGCTCATGGGGACAGGGGGGACACTGAAGCTTTCTTT. Amino acids: CASSAHGDRGDTEAFF. The full variable domain, its missing parts supplied by reference TRBV11-2 and TRBJ1-1, is EAGVAQSPRYKIIEKRQSVAFWCNPISGHATLYWYQQILGQGPKLLIQFQNNGVVDDSQLPKDRFSAERLKGVDSTLKIQPAKLEDSAVYLCASSAHGDRGDTEAFFGQGTRLTVV.

This clonotype was seen more than once but under ten times. This chain uses TRBV4-2 with TRBJ2-1, with a weak D call TRBD1 (5 bases). Germline loops: CDR1 LGHNA, CDR2 YNFKEQ. The CDR3 consists of 17 residues. Trimming removed 0 bases from V and 2 bases from J, with 14 bases in between. The CDR3: CASSQDVGQTTYNEQFF. As DNA, the CDR3 is TGTGCCAGCAGCCAAGATGTTGGACAAACTACCTACAATGAGCAGTTCTTC.

This clonotype was counted at least ten times. This chain links TRBV25-1 with TRBJ1-6; D perhaps matches TRBD1 (5 bases). V was cut by 3 bases and J by 14 bases, with 23 bases left in between. The CDR3 contains 16 residues. Germline CDR1 is MGHDK and CDR2 is SYGVNS. Here the CDR3 reads CASSDPRRRGLGALHF. As DNA, the CDR3 is TGTGCCAGCAGTGATCCCAGGCGCCGAGGATTGGGGGCCCTCCACTTT.